The table lists the clone carrying this T cell receptor (beta chain) with a few counts. Its antigen is unknown. The sample belongs to a study of response to subunit inactivated influenza vaccine. Study findings and constraints: New T cells are recruited in small numbers by each seasonal influenza vaccination, according to the authors' suggestion.

The CDR3 extends over 14 amino acids. The V gene lost 3 bases and the J gene lost 4 bases, with 10 bases spanning the gap. The germline V gene encodes CDR1 MGHRA and CDR2 YSYEKL. TCRdb redid the calling of the RT-PCR reads with MiXCR, one entry per CDR3 protein. The sample carries around 570,000 distinct CDR3 sequences, around 8% recorded once. The sequence derives from a man between 50 and 75 years old who received an inactivated influenza vaccine. J is TRBJ2-1 and V is TRBV4-1; D ambiguous. Sequencing was performed on PBMCs from blood, taken less than 30 months after vaccination. CDR3 coding DNA: TGCGCCAGCAGCCACTTCTCAGCTTACAATGAGCAGTTCTTC. As protein: CASSHFSAYNEQFF.